The 25 T cell receptor beta chains in this list originate from one sample, sequenced in a study of beta chain features in type 1 diabetes. Study-wide findings and caveats: Type 1 diabetes patients had TCRB CDR3s that were shorter (moderately but significantly so) in all four CD4+ subsets.

Their antigens remain unidentified. TCRB transcripts that were expressed got sequenced, as all of the isolated RNA had been reverse transcribed. Profiling relied on immunoSEQ multiplex PCR, and the TCRdb table lists in-frame clones only, not all of them. The sample lists roughly 300,000 clones; more than 13% were seen once. Sequences were obtained from naive CD4+ T cells from blood. The receptors stem from a man younger than 45 with type 1 diabetes.

V and J are TRBV4-2 and TRBJ2-5, with 7 bases lining up with TRBD1. This CDR3 has 14 residues. V trimming: 1 base; J trimming: 3 bases; junction bases outside the gene matches: 2. Germline CDR1 and CDR2: LGHNA and YNFKEQ. The CDR3 region is CASSQVDREETQYF. The CDR3 DNA sequence: TGTGCCAGCAGCCAAGTTGACAGGGAAGAGACCCAGTACTTC.

This clone came up a few times. The chain couples TRBV7-3 to TRBJ1-2, with D perhaps TRBD1 (5 bases). CDR1 and CDR2 (germline): SGHTA, FQGTGA. This CDR3 has 12 amino acids. Trimming pared 2 bases from V and 8 bases from J, leaving 9 bases between. DNA for the CDR3: TGTGCCAGCAGCTTATTCCAGGGCGGCTACACCTTC. Protein sequence: CASSLFQGGYTF.

This clone has just a few counts. The V and J genes are TRBV5-4 and TRBJ2-1, with 11 bases aligning to TRBD2. The CDR3 has 16 amino acids. Unmatched junction bases numbered 5, after V lost 4 bases and J lost 2 bases. The V gene's germline CDR1 is SGHNT and CDR2 YYREEE (reference sequence). Here the CDR3 DNA reads TGTGCCAGCAGCCCGGGACTAGCGGCAGCCTACAATGAGCAGTTCTTC. Translated, it gives CASSPGLAAAYNEQFF.

The chain recombines TRBV7-9 with TRBJ1-2; D call uncertain. CDR3 size: 13 residues. CDR1 is SEHNR and CDR2 is FQNEAQ in the germline V gene (reference sequence). Trimming removed 3 bases from V and 8 bases from J, with 13 bases in between. The DNA for the CDR3 is TGTGCCAGCAGCTTGGAGGGTATGCTCGGCTACACCTTC. This translates into CASSLEGMLGYTF. The full variable domain, completed using reference TRBV7-9 and TRBJ1-2, is DTGVSQNPRHKITKRGQNVTFRCDPISEHNRLYWYRQTLGQGPEFLTYFQNEAQLEKSRLLSDRFSAERPKGSFSTLEIQRTEQGDSAMYLCASSLEGMLGYTFGSGTRLTVV.

This clone was counted only a few times. Other DNA sequences in the sample encode the same CDR3. The chain joins TRBV5-4 to TRBJ2-7; TRBD1 matches 9 bases. After removal of 0 bases from V and 4 bases from J, the junction contained 5 bases not matched to a gene. CDR3 length equals 15 residues. Germline V CDR1 and CDR2: SGHNT, YYREEE (reference sequence). This chain's CDR3 is CASSLAGTGTYEQYF. Written as DNA, the CDR3 is TGTGCCAGCAGCTTGGCAGGGACAGGGACTTACGAGCAGTACTTC.

This clone was seen a few times. V and J are TRBV15 and TRBJ2-7, with D perhaps matching TRBD2 (5 bases). The CDR3 has 14 amino acids. V dropped 8 bases and J dropped 5 bases, with 19 bases sitting between them. Germline V lookup: CDR1 LNHNV, CDR2 YYDKDF (reference sequence). The chain's CDR3 is CATGFGESEHEQYF. CDR3 nucleotides: TGTGCCACCGGGTTCGGGGAGAGCGAACACGAGCAGTACTTC.

This clone appeared a single time. This chain uses TRBV6-5 with TRBJ1-5; 7 bases align to TRBD1. Germline CDR1 reads MNHEY; CDR2 reads SVGAGI. Trimming cost V 6 bases and J 1 base; bases outside gene matches: 6. This CDR3 spans 15 amino acids. The CDR3 DNA is TGTGCCAGCAGCTACAGGGGTATGAGCAATCAGCCCCAGCATTTT. Its translation is CASSYRGMSNQPQHF.

The CDR3 reads CASSPSGSSSYNEQFF. The DNA of the CDR3 is TGTGCCAGCAGCCCTAGCGGGAGCAGCTCCTACAATGAGCAGTTCTTC. The chain recombines TRBV5-4 with TRBJ2-1; 10 nucleotides agree with TRBD2. CDR1 and CDR2 from the germline V gene are SGHNT and YYREEE (reference sequence). The CDR3 loop spans 16 amino acids. J gave up 0 bases and V 4 bases, and 4 bases lay outside the gene matches.

This clone has just one count. The chain employs TRBV5-1 and TRBJ2-5, with 13 bases fitting TRBD2. Per germline, CDR1 SGHRS and CDR2 YFSETQ. Trimming cost V 4 bases and J 3 bases; bases outside gene matches: 12. The CDR3 covers 18 residues. CDR3 nucleotide sequence: TGCGCCAGCAGCAGATCCGGGACTAGCGGGATTGGGGAAGAGACCCAGTACTTC. It is translated as CASSRSGTSGIGEETQYF.

The chain joins TRBV19 to TRBJ1-1; D may be TRBD1 (6 bases). Trimming cost V 5 bases and J 0 bases, with 10 bases left between them. The CDR3 length is 14 residues. From germline, CDR1 is LNHDA and CDR2 SQIVND (reference sequence). CDR3 bases: TGTGCCAGTAGTTCCAGGGGAATGAACACTGAAGCTTTCTTT. Translation gives CASSSRGMNTEAFF. The whole variable domain, filled in from reference TRBV19 and TRBJ1-1, reads DGGITQSPKYLFRKEGQNVTLSCEQNLNHDAMYWYRQDPGQGLRLIYYSQIVNDFQKGDIAEGYSVSREKKESFPLTVTSAQKNPTAFYLCASSSRGMNTEAFFGQGTRLTVV.

The sample holds one count of this clone. CDR3 sequence: CASSPRTGELFF. The CDR3 DNA reads TGTGCCAGCAGCCCGAGGACCGGGGAGCTGTTTTTT. The rearrangement uses TRBV7-3 and TRBJ2-2; D ambiguous. The germline V gene encodes CDR1 SGHTA and CDR2 FQGTGA. Trimming pared 5 bases from V and 5 bases from J, leaving 6 bases between. The CDR3 is 12 amino acids.

This clone was counted only a few times. The chain uses TRBV9 and TRBJ2-1; 9 bases map to TRBD2. Germline CDR1 is SGDLS and CDR2 is YYNGEE. J gave up 2 bases and V 4 bases, and 4 bases lay outside the gene matches. The CDR3 has 15 amino acids. The CDR3: CASSRRLAAYNEQFF. DNA for the CDR3: TGTGCCAGCAGCAGGCGACTAGCGGCCTACAATGAGCAGTTCTTC.

This clone has just a few counts. J is TRBJ1-5 and V is TRBV11-2; D is undetermined. The CDR3 sequence is 14 residues long. CDR1 is SGHAT and CDR2 is FQNNGV in the germline V gene. The V end was cut by 1 base, the J end by 2 bases, with 6 bases between. The CDR3 sequence: CASSLAGGNQPQHF. CDR3 in DNA: TGTGCCAGCAGCTTAGCCGGGGGCAATCAGCCCCAGCATTTT.

This clone was detected only a few times. Compared with germline, one end of the junction differs, possibly owing to a read error. The gene calls are TRBV11-2 and TRBJ2-7, with TRBD2 matching 9 bases. The CDR3 is 16 residues long. Germline assignment: CDR1 SGHAT and CDR2 FQNNGV. In DNA form, the CDR3 reads TGTGCCAGCAGCGCTCTTGTTAGGACTAGCGACGCTCGAGTCCACTTC. Amino acid sequence: CASSALVRTSDARVHF.

The gene calls are TRBV6-6 and TRBJ2-7, with D perhaps matching TRBD2 (5 bases). V lost 6 bases to trimming and J lost 0 bases, with 15 bases between them. Germline V gives CDR1 MNHNY, CDR2 SVGAGI (reference sequence). The CDR3 loop spans 15 amino acids. The DNA of the CDR3 is TGTGCCAGCAGCCCGCCGGCAGGACTCTCCTACGAGCAGTACTTC. Translation gives CASSPPAGLSYEQYF.

This clone has more than one count but fewer than ten. V and J are TRBV7-2 and TRBJ2-1; the D gene is possibly TRBD2 (6 bases). The CDR3 has 15 residues. Trimming took 5 bases from V and 6 from J, leaving 17 bases between them. Germline V gene data show CDR1 as SGHTA and CDR2 as FQGNSA. CDR3 sequence reads: CASSSQTRSGNEQFF. Here the CDR3 DNA reads TGTGCCAGCAGCAGCCAGACTAGAAGTGGCAATGAGCAGTTCTTC.

There are a few counts of this clone. This chain connects TRBV7-9 to TRBJ1-2, with TRBD1 identical over 9 bases. The V gene's germline CDR1 is SEHNR and CDR2 FQNEAQ (reference sequence). With V trimmed by 2 bases and J by 7 bases, 8 bases remained unmatched. The CDR3 spans 15 residues. The CDR3 region has the DNA TGTGCCAGCAGCTTAACCTCGGGACAGGGAAGTGGCTACACCTTC. Translating it yields CASSLTSGQGSGYTF.

This chain connects TRBV9 to TRBJ1-2, with TRBD1 matching over 9 bases. CDR3 length: 14 residues. The junction had 4 bases not matched to a gene; V was cut back by 3 bases and J by 4 bases. CDR1 and CDR2 from the germline V gene are SGDLS and YYNGEE. CDR3 region: CASSAVGQGYGYTF. CDR3 sequence (DNA): TGTGCCAGCAGCGCGGTGGGACAGGGCTATGGCTACACCTTC. Variable domain in full (rest from reference TRBV9 and TRBJ1-2): DSGVTQTPKHLITATGQRVTLRCSPRSGDLSVYWYQQSLDQGLQFLIQYYNGEERAKGNILERFSAQQFPDLHSELNLSSLELGDSALYFCASSAVGQGYGYTFGSGTRLTVV.

This clone was counted once. The J gene is TRBJ2-7, the V gene TRBV4-1; 8 bases are shared with TRBD1. V was clipped by 1 base and J by 6 bases; unmatched bases: 8. The CDR3 has 15 amino acids. Germline V lookup: CDR1 MGHRA, CDR2 YSYEKL. The CDR3 sequence: CASSQGGQGFGEQYF. The CDR3, as DNA: TGCGCCAGCAGCCAAGGAGGACAGGGTTTCGGCGAGCAGTACTTC.

This clone was seen a handful of times. This chain uses TRBV6-5 with TRBJ1-1; no clear D. CDR3 length: 15 residues. V shed 0 bases and J shed 2 bases, with 10 bases lying between them. Germline CDR1 and CDR2: MNHEY and SVGAGI. In nucleotides, the CDR3 is TGTGCCAGCAGTTACTCGACGAGGGCCAACACTGAAGCTTTCTTT. Amino acid sequence: CASSYSTRANTEAFF.

This clone was seen a handful of times. CDR3 sequence: CASSSPEYYNEQFF. The CDR3 DNA follows: TGTGCCAGTAGTAGTCCGGAGTACTACAATGAGCAGTTCTTC. The chain recombines TRBV19 with TRBJ2-1; D uncertain. The CDR3 has 14 residues. Trimming removed 4 bases from V and 3 bases from J, with 10 bases in between. Germline V gene data show CDR1 as LNHDA and CDR2 as SQIVND (reference sequence).

This sequence joins TRBV5-1 and TRBJ1-2; 7 bases are a match to TRBD1. The CDR3 loop spans 13 amino acids. V gave up 2 bases and J gave up 8 bases; unmatched junction bases: 6. Per the germline V gene, CDR1 is SGHRS and CDR2 is YFSETQ. CDR3 in amino acids: CASSLRTGEGYTF. CDR3 DNA: TGCGCCAGCAGCTTAAGGACAGGAGAAGGCTACACCTTC.

The chain employs TRBV9 and TRBJ2-5, with D possibly being TRBD1 (6 bases). CDR3 size: 15 residues. In germline, CDR1 is SGDLS, CDR2 YYNGEE. Trimming left V 4 bases short and J 5 bases short, with 18 bases between. Written as DNA, the CDR3 is TGTGCCAGCAGCTTCGGACAGTTAATAGAGGAGACCCAGTACTTC. This translates into CASSFGQLIEETQYF.

CDR3 DNA sequence: TGTGCCAGCAGCGAGACTAGCGGGAGGAATGAGCAGTTCTTC. It yields the protein CASSETSGRNEQFF. This chain joins TRBV9 and TRBJ2-1, with 13 bases matching TRBD2. V trimming: 3 bases; J trimming: 7 bases; junction bases outside the gene matches: 1. Germline V gives CDR1 SGDLS, CDR2 YYNGEE. The CDR3 spans 14 residues.

This clone has a handful of counts. The chain has TRBV7-2 and TRBJ2-7, with TRBD1 matching 7 bases. This CDR3 is 15 amino acids long. The V segment lost 5 bases and the J segment 1 base; nucleotides outside the gene matches: 8. CDR1 is SGHTA and CDR2 is FQGNSA in the germline V gene. CDR3 protein: CASSVGQIVSYEQYF. CDR3 bases: TGTGCCAGCAGCGTGGGACAGATCGTATCCTACGAGCAGTACTTC.